This T cell receptor beta chain was obtained from a study of relationships among human T cell subsets (dated by TCRdb to about 2010). In the study overall: Sequencing was performed on eight distinct blood T cell populations: pan T, CD8 cytotoxic, regulatory, Th1, Th2, naive plus transitional, activated and memory cells. General conclusions and limits of the study: Across the seven subsets, no statistically significant differences turned up in V, D and J usage, CDR3 length, or N-nucleotide additions. A CD4+CD8+ double-positive population could not be excluded by the bead-based sorting. Over 60% of CD8+ cytotoxic sequences were found to belong to clones with over 100 reads, whereas few such clones were observed in the regulatory and Th2 subsets. The substantial sharing of CDR3s among Th1, Th2 and regulatory T cells was interpreted as suggesting that cell fate choices are stochastic.

This clonotype is described as medium-sized (0.01 to 0.1%). Its cognate antigen has yet to be identified. One base away there is no much larger clone; base qualities are not given. The germline V gene provides CDR1 MGHRA and CDR2 YSYEKL. V loses 5 bases of germline sequence and J loses 5 bases, and the interval between the two ends is 4 bases. The CDR3 contains 11 residues, cysteine and phenylalanine counted. Only the CDR3 DNA stays, 33 bases, in frame from base 1. Receptors were amplified or captured by multiplex PCR. The sequencing machine was a 454 GS FLX. Semiquantitative ARM-PCR was used to amplify the TCR alpha and beta CDR3 regions from mRNA. In ARM-PCR, tagged nested gene-specific primers were used first, and exponential amplification was then carried out by communal superprimers. Before the second amplification round was performed on first-round PCR products, the nested primers were removed by exonuclease. The amplicons were sequenced on the 454 platform, which can rapidly sequence millions of DNA fragments without cloning bias. A read was counted as effective if the read could be mapped to both V and J germline segments. As for how the authors treated the data: IRmap was used to assign reads to germline V, D and J segments, relying on pyromap, a Smith-Waterman modification adapted to 454 sequencing errors. Cutoffs set at the 99th percentile of alignment scores from simulated random sequences were applied to filter D-beta assignments. CDR3 was defined as the amino acids between the conserved V-segment Y[YFLI]C motif and the J-segment [FW]GXGT motif. A compound Poisson process model, previously applied to large-scale EST data, was used to estimate repertoire diversity. A procedure for detecting cross-contamination was used to argue that the shared CDR3s did not come from sample contamination. TCRdb trimmed the raw reads at Q25, called clones with MiXCR and kept productive beta chains. Each entry is one CDR3 protein sequence, shown with its most common DNA and genes. TCRdb, rather than the study authors, made the V and J calls. For this sample there are about 7,400 distinct CDR3 sequences; roughly 70% appear just once. Less than 65% of the sample is in the top ten clones.

Naive plus transitional T cells were isolated with anti-CD45RA microbeads from pooled isolated CD4+ and CD8+ T cells. To isolate the T cell subsets, Miltenyi superparamagnetic beads coated with subset-specific monoclonal antibodies were used. All T cell populations were isolated from peripheral blood. Whole blood was subjected to Ficoll separation to obtain mononuclear cells, from which monocytes were subsequently depleted using anti-CD14 microbeads. Isolated cell populations were immediately resuspended in RNAprotect reagent. The sequenced sample consisted of naive and transitional (CD45RA+) T cells sorted from blood. Interpreted using the paper, the cell subset or site label stands for: CD45RA+ naive plus transitional T cells (Tn+t). Recombination connected TRBV4-1 to TRBJ2-1; the D gene lacks a confident call. The source of this sequence is a man aged 35 to 55 in good health. DNA sequence: TGCGCCAGCAGCAACGACAATGAGCAGTTCTTC. It translates as CASSNDNEQFF.